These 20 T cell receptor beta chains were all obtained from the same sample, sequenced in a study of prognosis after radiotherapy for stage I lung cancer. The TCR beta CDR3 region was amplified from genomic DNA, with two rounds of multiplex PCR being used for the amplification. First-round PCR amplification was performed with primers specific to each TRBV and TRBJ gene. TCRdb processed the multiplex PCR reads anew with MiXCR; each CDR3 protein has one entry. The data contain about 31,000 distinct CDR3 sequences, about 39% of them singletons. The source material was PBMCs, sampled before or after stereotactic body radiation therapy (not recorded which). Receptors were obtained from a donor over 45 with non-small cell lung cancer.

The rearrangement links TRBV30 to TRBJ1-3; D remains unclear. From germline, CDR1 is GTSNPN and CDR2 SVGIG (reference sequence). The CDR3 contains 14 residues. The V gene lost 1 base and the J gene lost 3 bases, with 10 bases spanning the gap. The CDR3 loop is CAWSAGRHGNTIYF. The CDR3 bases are TGTGCCTGGAGTGCAGGACGCCATGGAAACACCATATATTTT.

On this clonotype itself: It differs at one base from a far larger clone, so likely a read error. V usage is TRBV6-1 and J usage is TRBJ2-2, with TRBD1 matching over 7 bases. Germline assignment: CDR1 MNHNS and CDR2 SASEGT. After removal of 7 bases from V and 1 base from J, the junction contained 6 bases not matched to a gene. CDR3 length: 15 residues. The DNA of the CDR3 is TGTGCCAGCACTTACGACAGGGAGAACACCGGGGAGCTGTTTTTT. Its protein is CASTYDRENTGELFF.

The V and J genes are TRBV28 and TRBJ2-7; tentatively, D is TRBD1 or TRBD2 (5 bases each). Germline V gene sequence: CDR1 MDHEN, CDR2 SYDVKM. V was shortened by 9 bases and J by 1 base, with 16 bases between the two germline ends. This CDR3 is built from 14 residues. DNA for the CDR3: TGTGCCAGAGGGGAGTTAGGGCATTCCTACGAGCAGTACTTC. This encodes CARGELGHSYEQYF. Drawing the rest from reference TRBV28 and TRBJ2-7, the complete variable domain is DVKVTQSSRYLVKRTGEKVFLECVQDMDHENMFWYRQDPGLGLRLIYFSYDVKMKEKGDIPEGYSVSREKKERFSLILESASTNQTSMYLCARGELGHSYEQYFGPGTRLTVT.

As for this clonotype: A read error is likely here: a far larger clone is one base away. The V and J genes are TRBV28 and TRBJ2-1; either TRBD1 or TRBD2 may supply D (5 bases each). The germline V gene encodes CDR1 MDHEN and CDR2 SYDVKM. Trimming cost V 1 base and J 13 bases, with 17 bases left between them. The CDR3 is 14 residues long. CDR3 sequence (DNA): TGTGCCAGCAGTTTATTTTCTCCGATAGGGACCCAGTTCTTC. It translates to CASSLFSPIGTQFF.

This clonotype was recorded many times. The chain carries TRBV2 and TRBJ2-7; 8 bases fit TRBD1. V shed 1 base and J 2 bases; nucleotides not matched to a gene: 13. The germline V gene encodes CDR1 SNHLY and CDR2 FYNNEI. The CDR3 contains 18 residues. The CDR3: CASSEDISGQDLTYEQYF. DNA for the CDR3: TGTGCCAGCAGTGAAGATATCTCGGGACAGGACTTGACCTACGAGCAGTACTTC.

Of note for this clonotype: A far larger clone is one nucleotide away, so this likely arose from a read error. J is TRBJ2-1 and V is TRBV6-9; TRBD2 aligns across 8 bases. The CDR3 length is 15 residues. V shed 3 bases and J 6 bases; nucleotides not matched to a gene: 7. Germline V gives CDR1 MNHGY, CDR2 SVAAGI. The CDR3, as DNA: TGTGCCAGCAGTTACTCTAGCGGGTGGGCCAATGAGCAGTTCTTC. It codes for CASSYSSGWANEQFF.

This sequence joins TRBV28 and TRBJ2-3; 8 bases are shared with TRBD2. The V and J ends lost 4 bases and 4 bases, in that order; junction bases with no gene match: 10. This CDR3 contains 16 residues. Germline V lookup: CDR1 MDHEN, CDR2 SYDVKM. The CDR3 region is CASSSIAGPNADTQYF. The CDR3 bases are TGTGCCAGCAGTTCGATAGCGGGGCCGAATGCAGATACGCAGTATTTT. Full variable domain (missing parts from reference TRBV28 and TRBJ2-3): DVKVTQSSRYLVKRTGEKVFLECVQDMDHENMFWYRQDPGLGLRLIYFSYDVKMKEKGDIPEGYSVSREKKERFSLILESASTNQTSMYLCASSSIAGPNADTQYFGPGTRLTVL.

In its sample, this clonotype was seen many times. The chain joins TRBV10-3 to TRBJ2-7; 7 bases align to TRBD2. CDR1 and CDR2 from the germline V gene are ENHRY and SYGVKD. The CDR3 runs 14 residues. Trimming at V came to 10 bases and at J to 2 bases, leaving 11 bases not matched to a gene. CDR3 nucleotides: TGTGCCACCCTAGCGGACTACAAACCCTACGAGCAGTACTTC. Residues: CATLADYKPYEQYF.

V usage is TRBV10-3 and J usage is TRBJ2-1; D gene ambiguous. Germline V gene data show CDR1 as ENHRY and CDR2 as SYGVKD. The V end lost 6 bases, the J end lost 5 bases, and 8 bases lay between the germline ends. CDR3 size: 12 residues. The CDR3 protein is CAIRMNDNEQFF. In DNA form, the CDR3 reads TGTGCCATCAGGATGAACGACAATGAGCAGTTCTTC.

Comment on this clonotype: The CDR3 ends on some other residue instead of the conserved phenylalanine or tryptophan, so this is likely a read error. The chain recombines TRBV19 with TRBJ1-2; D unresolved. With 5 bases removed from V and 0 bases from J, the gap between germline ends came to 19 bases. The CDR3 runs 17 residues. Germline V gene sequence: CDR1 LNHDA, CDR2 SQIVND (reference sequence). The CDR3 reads CASSAQTGKVTNYGYTS. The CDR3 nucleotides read TGTGCCAGTAGTGCTCAAACCGGGAAGGTAACTAACTATGGCTACACCTCC.

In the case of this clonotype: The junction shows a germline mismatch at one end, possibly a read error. In DNA, the CDR3 is TGTGCCAGCAGCTTAGTGACACGCTATTGCTACACCTTC. It translates to CASSLVTRYCYTF. The chain carries TRBV11-2 and TRBJ1-2; D not certain. This CDR3 spans 13 amino acids. Germline CDR1 is SGHAT and CDR2 is FQNNGV. The entire variable domain, with the rest obtained from reference TRBV11-2 and TRBJ1-2, is as follows: EAGVAQSPRYKIIEKRQSVAFWCNPISGHATLYWYQQILGQGPKLLIQFQNNGVVDDSQLPKDRFSAERLKGVDSTLKIQPAKLEDSAVYLCASSLVTRYCYTFGSGTRLTVV.

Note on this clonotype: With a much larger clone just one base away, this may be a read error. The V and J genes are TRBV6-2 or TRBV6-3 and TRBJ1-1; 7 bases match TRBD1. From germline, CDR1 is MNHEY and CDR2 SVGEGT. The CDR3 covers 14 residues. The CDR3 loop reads CARSADRRNTEASF. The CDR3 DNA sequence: TGTGCCAGAAGTGCGGACAGGCGGAACACTGAAGCTTCCTTT.

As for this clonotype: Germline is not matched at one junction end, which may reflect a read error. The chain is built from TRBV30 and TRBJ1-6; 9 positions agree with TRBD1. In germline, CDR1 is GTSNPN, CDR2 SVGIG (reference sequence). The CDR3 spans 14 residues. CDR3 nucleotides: TGTGCCTGGAGTGTAACAGGGGGCAGGTCACCCCCCCACTTC. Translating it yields CAWSVTGGRSPPHF.

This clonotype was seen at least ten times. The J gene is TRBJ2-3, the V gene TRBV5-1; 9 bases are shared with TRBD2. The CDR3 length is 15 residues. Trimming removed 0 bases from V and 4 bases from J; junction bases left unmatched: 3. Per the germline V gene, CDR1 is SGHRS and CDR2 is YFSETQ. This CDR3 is CASSLASGESDTQYF. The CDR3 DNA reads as TGCGCCAGCAGCTTGGCTAGCGGGGAGTCAGATACGCAGTATTTT.

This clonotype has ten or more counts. CDR3 sequence (DNA): TGTGCCAGTACCCCAACGGGTTCCGGGGAGCTGTTTTTT. Residues: CASTPTGSGELFF. V usage is TRBV19 and J usage is TRBJ2-2; D ambiguous. The V gene lost 7 bases and the J gene lost 6 bases, with 12 bases spanning the gap. CDR3 length: 13 residues. Germline V gene data show CDR1 as LNHDA and CDR2 as SQIVND (reference sequence).

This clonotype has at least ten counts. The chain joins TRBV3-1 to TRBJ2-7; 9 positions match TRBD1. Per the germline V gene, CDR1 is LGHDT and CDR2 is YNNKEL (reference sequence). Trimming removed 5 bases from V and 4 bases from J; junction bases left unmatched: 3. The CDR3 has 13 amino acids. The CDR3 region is CASSGQGRYEQYF. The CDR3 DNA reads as TGTGCCAGCAGCGGACAGGGGCGATACGAGCAGTACTTC.

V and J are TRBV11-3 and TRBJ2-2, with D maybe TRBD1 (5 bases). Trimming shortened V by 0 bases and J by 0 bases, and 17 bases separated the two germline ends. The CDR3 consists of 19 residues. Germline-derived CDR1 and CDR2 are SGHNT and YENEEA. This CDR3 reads CASSLDWAGCAPNTGELFF. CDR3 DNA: TGTGCCAGCAGCTTAGACTGGGCAGGGTGCGCCCCGAACACCGGGGAGCTGTTTTTT.

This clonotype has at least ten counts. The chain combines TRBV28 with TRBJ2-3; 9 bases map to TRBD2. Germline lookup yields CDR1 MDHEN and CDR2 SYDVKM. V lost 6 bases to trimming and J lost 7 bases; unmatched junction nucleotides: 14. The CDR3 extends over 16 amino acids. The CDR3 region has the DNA TGTGCCAGCAGCGCCCAACTAGCGGGTCTTCCTCATACGCAGTATTTT. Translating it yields CASSAQLAGLPHTQYF.

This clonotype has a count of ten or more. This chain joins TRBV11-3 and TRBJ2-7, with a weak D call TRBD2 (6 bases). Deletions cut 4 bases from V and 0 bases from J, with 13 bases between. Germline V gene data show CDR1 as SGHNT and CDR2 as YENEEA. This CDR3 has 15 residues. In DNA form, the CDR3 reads TGTGCCAGCAGCTCCCGAGCGGGCTACTCCTACGAGCAGTACTTC. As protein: CASSSRAGYSYEQYF.

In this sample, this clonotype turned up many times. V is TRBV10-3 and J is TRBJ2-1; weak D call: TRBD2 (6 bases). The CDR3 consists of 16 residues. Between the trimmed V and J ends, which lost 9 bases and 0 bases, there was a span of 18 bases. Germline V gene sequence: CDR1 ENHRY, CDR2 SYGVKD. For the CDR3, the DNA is TGTGCCATTGCCCGGGGCCGGGGGAGCTCCTACAATGAGCAGTTCTTC. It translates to CAIARGRGSSYNEQFF.